These 22 T cell receptor beta chains were sequenced from one sample in a study of cytomegalovirus exposure and HLA in healthy donors. Repertoires were generated with immunoSEQ multiplex PCR, while TCRdb's copy carries only in-frame clones and drops some. This table has about 120,000 clones, about 85% appearing once. The specimen was PBMCs. The source of these receptors is a woman in her twenties or thirties in good health and CMV-seronegative.

The chain uses TRBV5-1 and TRBJ2-3; 8 bases are a match to TRBD1. With 3 bases clipped from V and 6 bases from J, the junction kept 6 bases outside the gene matches. The CDR3 contains 14 residues. Germline V gene sequence: CDR1 SGHRS, CDR2 YFSETQ. The CDR3 sequence is CASSSEDRADTQYF. CDR3 DNA sequence: TGCGCCAGCAGCTCCGAGGACAGGGCTGATACGCAGTATTTT. Supplemented by reference TRBV5-1 and TRBJ2-3, the full variable domain reads KAGVTQTPRYLIKTRGQQVTLSCSPISGHRSVSWYQQTPGQGLQFLFEYFSETQRNKGNFPGRFSGRQFSNSRSEMNVSTLELGDSALYLCASSSEDRADTQYFGPGTRLTVL.

The chain carries TRBV11-2 and TRBJ2-7, with D possibly TRBD2 on 6 matching bases. The germline V and J ends were trimmed by 5 bases and 0 bases, with 14 bases remaining between them. The CDR3 is 15 residues long. CDR1 is SGHAT, CDR2 FQNNGV, per germline. DNA of the CDR3: TGTGCCAGCAGCCCGGGACTGGACCGCTCCTACGAGCAGTACTTC. Translated: CASSPGLDRSYEQYF.

The CDR3 DNA sequence: TGTGCCAGCAGTCCTCTAGCGGGGACCGGGGAGCTGTTTTTT. Protein sequence: CASSPLAGTGELFF. The chain has TRBV6-1 and TRBJ2-2; 9 bases match TRBD2. Germline V lookup: CDR1 MNHNS, CDR2 SASEGT. J lost 5 bases, V lost 5 bases, and 3 bases had no gene match. The CDR3 runs to 14 residues.

This clone showed up just a few times. The V and J genes are TRBV7-6 and TRBJ2-1; 8 positions agree with TRBD2. Germline trimming cut 2 bases from V and 5 bases from J; bases unmatched to any gene: 8. CDR3 length: 16 amino acids. Germline V CDR1 and CDR2: SGHVS, FNYEAQ. The DNA for the CDR3 is TGTGCCAGCAGCTTATTAGCCCGGGGGGGCCACAATGAGCAGTTCTTC. As protein: CASSLLARGGHNEQFF. Based on the CDR3 plus reference TRBV7-6 and TRBJ2-1, the full variable domain is GAGVSQSPRYKVTKRGQDVALRCDPISGHVSLYWYRQALGQGPEFLTYFNYEAQQDKSGLPNDRFSAERPEGSISTLTIQRTEQRDSAMYRCASSLLARGGHNEQFFGPGTRLTVL.

Here the CDR3 reads CASSESRISNQPQHF. CDR3 DNA sequence: TGCGCCAGCAGTGAGTCGAGGATTAGCAATCAGCCCCAGCATTTT. This chain connects TRBV10-2 to TRBJ1-5; D ambiguous. The germline V gene encodes CDR1 WSHSY and CDR2 SAAADI. The CDR3 has 15 amino acids. The germline V and J ends were trimmed by 0 bases and 0 bases, with 6 bases remaining between them.

The chain links TRBV7-8 to TRBJ1-1, with 8 bases matching TRBD1. This CDR3 contains 15 residues. Germline trimming cut 5 bases from V and 5 bases from J; bases unmatched to any gene: 10. Germline V gene sequence: CDR1 SGHVS, CDR2 FQNEAQ. The CDR3 sequence: CASSPGGRGLTEAFF. In nucleotides, the CDR3 is TGTGCCAGCAGCCCCGGGGGCAGGGGGCTTACTGAAGCTTTCTTT.

The chain combines TRBV11-3 with TRBJ2-2; D is perhaps TRBD1 (5 bases). CDR1 and CDR2 from the germline V gene are SGHNT and YENEEA. There are 14 residues in the CDR3. V was pared by 8 bases and J by 6 bases, with 16 bases between. The CDR3 DNA follows: TGTGCCAGCTCGGACACCCTAACATCCGGGGAGCTGTTTTTT. This translates into CASSDTLTSGELFF.

The rearrangement joins TRBV19 to TRBJ2-6; TRBD1 is a possible D gene (5 bases). V dropped 1 base and J dropped 5 bases, with 9 bases sitting between them. This CDR3 is built from 15 residues. Germline V gives CDR1 LNHDA, CDR2 SQIVND (reference sequence). CDR3: CASSIGTRWANVLTF. The CDR3 nucleotides are TGTGCCAGTAGTATAGGGACAAGATGGGCCAACGTCCTGACTTTC.

J is TRBJ1-1 and V is TRBV19; 9 bases are shared with TRBD1. Germline CDR1 is LNHDA and CDR2 is SQIVND (reference sequence). There are 14 residues in the CDR3. Trimming took 1 base from V and 4 from J; bases not matched to a gene: 1. CDR3 coding DNA: TGTGCCAGTAGTATAGGGACAGGGGTCACTGAAGCTTTCTTT. This codes for CASSIGTGVTEAFF. The full variable domain, rest sourced from reference TRBV19 and TRBJ1-1, is DGGITQSPKYLFRKEGQNVTLSCEQNLNHDAMYWYRQDPGQGLRLIYYSQIVNDFQKGDIAEGYSVSREKKESFPLTVTSAQKNPTAFYLCASSIGTGVTEAFFGQGTRLTVV.

In its sample, this clone was seen once. This chain connects TRBV27 to TRBJ2-3; D is possibly TRBD1 (6 bases). CDR3 length: 13 amino acids. V lost 7 bases and J 6 bases, leaving 14 bases between the germline ends. The germline gives CDR1 MNHEY, CDR2 SMNVEV (reference sequence). The CDR3 here is CASTRTAHDTQYF. In DNA form, the CDR3 reads TGTGCCAGCACTCGGACAGCTCACGATACGCAGTATTTT.

The chain has TRBV28 and TRBJ1-1; D is perhaps TRBD1 (5 bases). The CDR3 runs 10 residues. The V end lost 8 bases, the J end lost 7 bases, and 8 bases lay between the germline ends. Per germline, CDR1 MDHEN and CDR2 SYDVKM. Here the CDR3 reads CASGGIEAFF. The CDR3 DNA follows: TGTGCCAGCGGGGGGATTGAAGCTTTCTTT.

This clone was seen a handful of times. The chain couples TRBV5-1 to TRBJ1-2; 8 nucleotides align to TRBD1. The CDR3 consists of 15 residues. Germline V gives CDR1 SGHRS, CDR2 YFSETQ. The V and J ends lost 0 bases and 12 bases, in that order; junction bases with no gene match: 13. The CDR3 here is CASSLAQGADYPNTF. The CDR3 nucleotides read TGCGCCAGCAGCTTGGCCCAGGGGGCCGACTATCCAAACACCTTC.

This clone was seen a handful of times. The chain employs TRBV11-3 and TRBJ2-2; weak D call: TRBD1 (5 bases). V was shortened by 1 base and J by 5 bases, with 5 bases between the two germline ends. This CDR3 has 13 residues. Germline-derived CDR1 and CDR2 are SGHNT and YENEEA. CDR3 in DNA: TGTGCCAGCAGCTTAGCAGGGACCGGGGAGCTGTTTTTT. Translation gives CASSLAGTGELFF.

This sequence joins TRBV9 and TRBJ2-1, with TRBD1 matching over 9 bases. The junction had 6 bases not matched to a gene; V was cut back by 2 bases and J by 0 bases. CDR1 and CDR2 from the germline V gene are SGDLS and YYNGEE. The CDR3 length is 17 residues. The CDR3 sequence: CASSVTGGGGSYNEQFF. The CDR3 DNA reads as TGTGCCAGCAGCGTGACAGGGGGAGGGGGCTCCTACAATGAGCAGTTCTTC.

The chain joins TRBV9 to TRBJ2-5, with 10 bases fitting TRBD2. Germline trimming cut 0 bases from V and 5 bases from J; bases unmatched to any gene: 10. The CDR3 runs 17 residues. Germline CDR1 and CDR2: SGDLS and YYNGEE. Written as DNA, the CDR3 is TGTGCCAGCAGCGTAGATTTCGGAGCGGGGGGGCGGGAGACCCAGTACTTC. Translated, it gives CASSVDFGAGGRETQYF.

The V call is TRBV11-2, the J call TRBJ1-4, with 8 bases aligning to TRBD1. V was pared by 4 bases and J by 7 bases, with 8 bases of the junction left unmatched. The length of the CDR3 is 15 residues. Germline loops: CDR1 SGHAT, CDR2 FQNNGV. The CDR3 nucleotides read TGTGCCAGCAGCTCGGGACAGGCCTTAGGTGAAAAACTGTTTTTT. Its protein is CASSSGQALGEKLFF.

The chain joins TRBV15 to TRBJ2-6; 8 bases match TRBD1. Germline V gives CDR1 LNHNV, CDR2 YYDKDF (reference sequence). This CDR3 is 19 amino acids long. V gave up 0 bases and J gave up 2 bases; unmatched junction bases: 9. The CDR3 spells CATSRDLGQGVTGANVLTF. CDR3 sequence (DNA): TGTGCCACCAGCAGAGATCTAGGACAGGGAGTCACTGGGGCCAACGTCCTGACTTTC.

This chain uses TRBV6-5 with TRBJ1-6; TRBD1 matches at 9 bases. From germline, CDR1 is MNHEY and CDR2 SVGAGI. Unmatched junction bases numbered 4, after V lost 0 bases and J lost 10 bases. This CDR3 has 15 amino acids. As DNA, the CDR3 is TGTGCCAGCAGTTACTCTGGACAGGGGAGGTCACCCCTCCACTTT. This encodes CASSYSGQGRSPLHF.

The V gene is TRBV6-1, the J gene TRBJ1-5; the D gene is possibly TRBD1 (6 bases). V shed 8 bases and J shed 4 bases, with 12 bases lying between them. Germline V gene lookup returns CDR1 MNHNS and CDR2 SASEGT. The CDR3 spans 13 residues. This CDR3 reads CASSGHLNQPQHF. CDR3 bases: TGTGCCAGCTCGGGACACTTGAATCAGCCCCAGCATTTT.

This sequence joins TRBV2 and TRBJ2-7, with 7 bases lining up with TRBD1. CDR3 length: 16 residues. The germline V gene has CDR1 SNHLY and CDR2 FYNNEI. V shed 4 bases and J 0 bases; nucleotides not matched to a gene: 9. The CDR3 nucleotides read TGTGCCAGCAGTGCCCTGGGACAGATTAGCTCCTACGAGCAGTACTTC. Translating it yields CASSALGQISSYEQYF.

The rearrangement uses TRBV18 and TRBJ1-4, with D perhaps matching TRBD1 (6 bases). This CDR3 is built from 16 residues. V was trimmed by 5 bases and J by 0 bases, leaving 13 bases between them. Germline lookup yields CDR1 KGHSH and CDR2 LQKENI. The CDR3 loop reads CASSRTAFATNEKLFF. DNA of the CDR3: TGTGCCAGCTCAAGGACAGCTTTTGCAACTAATGAAAAACTGTTTTTT.

This clone was recorded only once. The chain recombines TRBV6-5 with TRBJ2-3; D perhaps matches TRBD1 (6 bases). This CDR3 spans 15 amino acids. Trimming shortened V by 1 base and J by 3 bases, and 11 bases separated the two germline ends. Per the germline V gene, CDR1 is MNHEY and CDR2 is SVGAGI. CDR3 coding DNA: TGTGCCAGCAGTTACTTCGGGACACCTACAGATACGCAGTATTTT. Its protein product is CASSYFGTPTDTQYF.